This entry concerns a single T cell receptor (beta chain). This clone was detected only once. The antigen it recognizes is unknown. No much larger clone exists at a distance of one base, and base qualities are not known. CDR1 and CDR2 are read off the germline V gene (reference sequence) as SEHNR and FQNEAQ. From cysteine to phenylalanine, the CDR3 is 13 amino acids long. Only the CDR3 part of the read is kept: 39 bases, read in frame from the first base. From V the trimming removes 7 bases and from J it removes 2 bases, while the gene matches leave 3 bases of the junction unaccounted for. This sample is part of a study of shared clonotypes between healthy human individuals (dated by TCRdb to about 2020). Regarding the complete study: Two women and a few men aged 18 to 49 years were included in the cohort. Per donor, three plates each were used for CD4 naive and CD4 memory, two for CD8 naive, and one for CD8 memory. Blood TCR repertoires of about five healthy adults were deeply sequenced to estimate repertoire size and the extent of clonotype sharing between individuals. Libraries were prepared and TCR repertoires were sequenced by different laboratories using diverse techniques, in order to increase sequencing depth and limit assay-specific biases. Leukapheresis yielded between about 0.94 and 9.5 billion PBMCs per donor. What the authors observed across the whole study: Sampling was restricted to blood, and TCR repertoires in tissue are likely to differ from TCR repertoires in blood. Incomplete sequencing was indicated by rarefaction of sorted-subset datasets, despite the large sequencing depth. Clonotypes shared by all four sorted-subset donors showed higher generation probabilities than non-shared clonotypes. When several donors were compared, the shared fraction of clonotypes was about 5.5% for naive CD4, around 4% for naive CD8, 2.3% for memory CD4, and under 0.5% for memory CD8. Estimated clonotype richness was generally larger for naive than for memory subsets. The genetic and exposure-history diversity represented was limited by the small number of donors. Based on pairwise subsampling, the degree of clonotype sharing among donors was expected to be affected by sequencing depth.

CD8 naive samples were obtained by positive selection for CCR7 among CD45RO-negative cells, yielding a CD45RA+CCR7+ population from which TemRA cells were excluded. Healthy HIV-negative adults with no recently reported acute infections or vaccinations were included as donors. Every donor was a Caucasian adult living in Nashville, Tennessee, USA. After blood collection by leukapheresis, PBMCs were isolated using Ficoll-Histopaque density gradient centrifugation and then cryopreserved in the vapor phase of liquid nitrogen. Analytical flow cytometry was used to check the purity and quantity of every magnetically sorted T cell population. From each sorted fraction, genomic DNA was isolated and quantified by UV absorbance on a Nanodrop 2000c. Using the deep immunoSEQ assay, multiplex PCR amplified TCR CDR3 regions from genomic DNA. Extracted genomic DNA from each cell subset was spread evenly across all wells of several immunoSEQ 96-well plates, with each plate serving as a replicate. For sorted subsets, each replicate PCR was loaded with about 0.2 ug genomic DNA, equivalent to some 31,000 T cell genomes. Purified libraries were measured with a Qubit 3.0 fluorometer, size-checked on a Bioanalyzer 2100, and measured again with the KAPA Library Quantification kit. Each immunoSEQ 96-well plate was sequenced on its own single-read 150-cycle Illumina NextSeq 550 flow cell. The source study handled its data this way. Because only junctional sequences without quality scores were contained in the immunoSEQ output, filtering matching that applied to full-length reads could not be performed. To assign V/J genes and CDR3, sequences were annotated using PyIR, a Python wrapper for IgBLAST v1.9, with IMGT germline references. Reads with weak V/J assignments (E-value above 1e-6), missing CDR3, stop codons, out-of-frame junctions, or ambiguous translated residues were removed. V3J clonotypes were defined as sequences sharing an identical inferred V gene, J gene, and CDR3 amino acid sequence. To compute the percentage overlap between repertoires, the number of shared unique clonotypes was divided by the size of the smaller repertoire. RTK rarefaction, the Chao1 estimator, and Recon v2.1 estimates of unobserved clonotypes were used to assess repertoire richness. Generation probabilities for all TCRbeta clonotypes obtained by the gDNA method from a handful of donors were computed using OLGA. Held by TCRdb, this immuneACCESS table contains in-frame sequences only and omits some clones. Under half of the omission traces to an unresolved V gene where checked; the cause of the rest is unknown. V and J calls and clone size are copied from that table; D and trimming were computed from the DNA. The sample yields about 2,100,000 clones; under 95% were counted once. The ten largest clones represent around 1.7% of the sample.

The V gene is TRBV7-9 and the J gene is TRBJ2-3; 7 middle bases align to TRBD2. The sequence was collected from a man aged 18 to 30 in good health. Some clones in this sample may be carry-over from other donors' samples. The material sequenced was naive CD8+ T cells from PBMCs. What the cell subset or site label conveys for this sample: CD45RA+CCR7+. The CDR3 is CASKGLDTDTQYF. At the DNA level, the sequence is TGTGCCAGCAAAGGACTAGACACAGATACGCAGTATTTT.